Presented here are 9 T cell receptor beta chains from one specimen sequenced in a study of T cells after yellow fever vaccination. TCRdb fed the 5' RACE reads into MiXCR, producing one record per CDR3 protein. Of under 700,000 distinct CDR3 sequences in the sample, roughly a sixth were seen once. Material: PBMCs, obtained about 5 days after the first yellow fever vaccination. The receptors come from a young man who received the YFV17D yellow fever vaccine.

This clonotype has at least ten counts. The chain couples TRBV12-3 or TRBV12-4 to TRBJ1-2; no reliable D call. This CDR3 has 14 residues. V was shortened by 6 bases and J by 2 bases, with 13 bases between the two germline ends. DNA for the CDR3: TGTGCCAGCAGCGCCGGGATTACCAACTATGGCTACACCTTC. It codes for CASSAGITNYGYTF.

This clonotype was detected a few times. V and J are TRBV4-3 and TRBJ2-2; D unresolved. Trimming took off 1 base at V and 0 bases at J, with 6 bases between the two ends. The CDR3 loop spans 15 amino acids. Per germline, CDR1 LGHNA and CDR2 YSLEER. CDR3 region: CASSQAAANTGELFF. The CDR3, as DNA: TGCGCCAGCAGCCAAGCGGCCGCGAACACCGGGGAGCTGTTTTTT.

This clonotype was found a few times. The chain has TRBV11-2 and TRBJ1-1; D not certain. The ends were cut back, 0 bases at V and 4 bases at J, with 15 bases in the middle. From germline, CDR1 is SGHAT and CDR2 FQNNGV. The CDR3 covers 16 residues. The CDR3 DNA follows: TGTGCCAGCAGCTTAGATCATGGGTACTTTAGCACTGAAGCTTTCTTT. Its protein product is CASSLDHGYFSTEAFF.

The chain joins TRBV7-2 to TRBJ2-5; 7 nucleotides agree with TRBD2. V gave up 0 bases and J gave up 5 bases; unmatched junction bases: 6. Germline V gene sequence: CDR1 SGHTA, CDR2 FQGNSA. This CDR3 contains 15 residues. CDR3 coding DNA: TGTGCCAGCAGCTTAGCTGGACTAGACCGCGAGACCCAGTACTTC. Translated: CASSLAGLDRETQYF.

This rearrangement joins TRBV14 to TRBJ2-1, with no clear D. Trimming shortened V by 1 base and J by 9 bases, and 7 bases separated the two germline ends. The CDR3 spans 12 residues. Germline V gene data show CDR1 as SGHDN and CDR2 as FVKESK. The CDR3: CASSQVFPEQFF. The CDR3 nucleotides read TGTGCCAGCAGCCAAGTTTTCCCTGAGCAGTTCTTC.

The rearrangement links TRBV7-2 to TRBJ2-3, with 7 bases identical to TRBD1. This CDR3 comprises 13 residues. V lost 6 bases to trimming and J lost 10 bases; unmatched junction nucleotides: 10. Germline values: CDR1 SGHTA, CDR2 FQGNSA. The CDR3 nucleotides read TGTGCCAGCAGACCAGACAGGGCCGCATCGCAGTATTTT. As protein: CASRPDRAASQYF.

This clonotype appeared a few times. The rearrangement uses TRBV19 and TRBJ1-5; no definite D call. The germline V and J ends were trimmed by 5 bases and 3 bases, with 5 bases remaining between them. CDR3 length: 12 amino acids. Germline loops: CDR1 LNHDA, CDR2 SQIVND (reference sequence). CDR3 in amino acids: CASSPDNQPQHF. The CDR3 DNA reads TGTGCCAGTAGTCCGGACAATCAGCCCCAGCATTTT.

The chain is built from TRBV6-2 or TRBV6-3 and TRBJ1-5, with 10 positions matching TRBD1. The CDR3 extends over 18 amino acids. Per the germline V gene, CDR1 is MNHEY and CDR2 is SVGEGT. The J segment lost 2 bases and the V segment lost 6 bases, leaving 13 bases of the junction unmatched. This CDR3 is CASRGPGQGIRGNQPQHF. As DNA, the CDR3 is TGTGCCAGCAGAGGGCCGGGACAGGGGATTCGGGGCAATCAGCCCCAGCATTTT.

The rearrangement joins TRBV11-2 to TRBJ2-3; no definite D call. This CDR3 has 17 residues. Germline V CDR1 and CDR2: SGHAT, FQNNGV. Trimming took 0 bases from V and 0 from J, leaving 13 bases between them. CDR3 protein: CASSLEGTITSTDTQYF. CDR3 bases: TGTGCCAGCAGCTTAGAAGGCACAATCACTAGCACAGATACGCAGTATTTT. The variable domain in full, with the rest retrieved from reference TRBV11-2 and TRBJ2-3, is EAGVAQSPRYKIIEKRQSVAFWCNPISGHATLYWYQQILGQGPKLLIQFQNNGVVDDSQLPKDRFSAERLKGVDSTLKIQPAKLEDSAVYLCASSLEGTITSTDTQYFGPGTRLTVL.